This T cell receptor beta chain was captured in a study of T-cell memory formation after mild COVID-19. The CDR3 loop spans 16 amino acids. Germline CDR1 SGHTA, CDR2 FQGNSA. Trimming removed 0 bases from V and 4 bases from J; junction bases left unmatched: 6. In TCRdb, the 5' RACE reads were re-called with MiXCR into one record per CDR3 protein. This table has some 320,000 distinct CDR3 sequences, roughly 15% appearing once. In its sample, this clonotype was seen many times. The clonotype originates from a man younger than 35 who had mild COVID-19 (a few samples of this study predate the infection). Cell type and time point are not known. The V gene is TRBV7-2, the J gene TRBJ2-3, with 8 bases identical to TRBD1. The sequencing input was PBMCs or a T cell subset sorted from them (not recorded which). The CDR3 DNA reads TGTGCCAGCAGCTTAGCGGACAGGGATATAGCAGATACGCAGTATTTT. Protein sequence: CASSLADRDIADTQYF.